The rows below give T cell receptor beta chains drawn from one sample of a study of OX40 agonist ivuxolimab in advanced cancers. Sequencing was performed with immunoSEQ multiplex PCR; in TCRdb, only in-frame clones are kept and a portion is missing. The profile shows 150,000 to 190,000 clones, roughly 92% of them singletons. The starting material was CD4+ or CD8+ T cells sorted from blood, obtained in a trial of the OX40 agonist ivuxolimab. These receptors were taken from an adult with an advanced solid tumor such as melanoma, head and neck, liver or kidney cancer. Each CDR3 is given with its conserved first and last residue. A D gene is named only where the DNA matches it firmly. Some rows mark clone size as missing; the rest say once, few, many or name a class of expanded clone.

>TRBJ1-2|TRBV5-1|19|TRBD1|once
TGCGCCAGCAGCTTGTCAAACTCGACAGGGAGCCGGAACCACTATGGCTACACCTTC
CASSLSNSTGSRNHYGYTF
>TRBJ1-4|TRBV18|15|.|.
TGTGCCAGCTCACCAAATGCGAGACATAATGAAAAACTGTTTTTT
CASSPNARHNEKLFF
>TRBJ2-1|TRBV7-9|13|.|once
TGTGCCAGCAGCTTGGAGATTGGGTATGAGCAGTTCTTC
CASSLEIGYEQFF
>TRBJ1-2|TRBV7-2|15|TRBD1|.
TGTGCCAGCAGCCCACGGACAGGGCTTAACTATGGCTACACCTTC
CASSPRTGLNYGYTF
>TRBJ2-5|TRBV19|15|.|.
TGTGCCAGTAGTGTCGATCTAAGGGTTACGAAGACCCAGTACTTC
CASSVDLRVTKTQYF
>TRBJ2-3|TRBV18|15|TRBD2|.
TGTGCCAGCTCATCTCAACGGGGGGGCACAGATACGCAGTATTTT
CASSSQRGGTDTQYF
>TRBJ2-5|TRBV14|14|.|.
TGTGCCAGCAGCCGGCCGGTCGGCGTGGAGACCCAGTACTTC
CASSRPVGVETQYF
>TRBJ2-2|TRBV11-2|16|.|.
TGTGCCAGCAGCTTAGAGGGCGGGGTCCTCACCGGGGAGCTGTTTTTT
CASSLEGGVLTGELFF
>TRBJ2-1|TRBV2|11|.|.
TGTGCCAGCAGCAACTACAATGAGCAGTTCTTC
CASSNYNEQFF
>TRBJ2-7|TRBV16|14|.|.
TGTGCCAGCAGCCCTCCACGGGTCCCCTACGAGCAGTACTTC
CASSPPRVPYEQYF
>TRBJ1-2|TRBV12-5|15|TRBD1|.
TGTGCTAGTGGTTTGGCCGACAGGGCCTACTATGGCTACACCTTC
CASGLADRAYYGYTF
>TRBJ1-5|TRBV2|13|.|.
TGTGCCAGCAATAGGGGGATGCTTCAGCCCCAGCATTTT
CASNRGMLQPQHF
>TRBJ1-2|TRBV5-3|12|.|.
TGTGCCAGAAGCTTTGTATGTAGTGGCTACACCTTC
CARSFVCSGYTF
>TRBJ2-3|TRBV27|17|TRBD2|once
TGTGCCAGCAGTTCCCCGGGACTAGCGCGATTCACAGATACGCAGTATTTT
CASSSPGLARFTDTQYF
>TRBJ1-1|TRBV5-4|13|.|few
TGTGCCAGCAGCTTAGGGCGGGACACTGAAGCTTTCTTT
CASSLGRDTEAFF
>TRBJ1-2|TRBV5-6|16|.|.
TGTGCCAGCAGCTTGAGGTTGACAGCATCTAACTATGGCTACACCTTC
CASSLRLTASNYGYTF
>TRBJ2-5|TRBV6-6|15|TRBD1|.
TGTGCCAGCAGCATGGACAGGGGGCTTTACGAGACCCAGTACTTC
CASSMDRGLYETQYF
>TRBJ1-4|TRBV12-5|15|.|.
TGTGCTAGTGGTAAACGGACAGTCCGAGATGAAAAACTGTTTTTT
CASGKRTVRDEKLFF
>TRBJ1-1|TRBV7-2|14|.|.
TGTGCCAGCAGCTTGCGACGGATGAACACTGAAGCTTTCTTT
CASSLRRMNTEAFF
>TRBJ1-5|TRBV2|14|.|.
TGTGCCAGCAGTGAGGACAGACAAAATCAGCCCCAGCATTTT
CASSEDRQNQPQHF
>TRBJ1-2|TRBV29-1|14|.|.
TGCAGCGCCCGGGGGGCAGGGGCTAACTATGGCTACACCTTC
CSARGAGANYGYTF
>TRBJ1-4|TRBV5-1|15|.|.
TGCGCCAGCAGCTTGGCGGGGGGCATTAGTGAAAAACTGTTTTTT
CASSLAGGISEKLFF
>TRBJ1-4|TRBV7-7|13|.|.
TGTGCTAGCAGCACCCAACAGAATGAAAAACTGTTTTTT
CASSTQQNEKLFF
>TRBJ2-7|TRBV28|15|TRBD2|.
TGTGCCAGCAGTTCGGGGACTAGCGGGCCCTACGAGCAGTACTTC
CASSSGTSGPYEQYF
>TRBJ2-5|TRBV27|12|TRBD2|.
TGTGCCAGCAGATCTAGCGGAGAGACCCAGTACTTC
CASRSSGETQYF
>TRBJ2-7|TRBV5-1|14|TRBD1|.
TGCGCCAGCAGCATCCTTGGGACAGAGGCCGAGCAGTACTTC
CASSILGTEAEQYF
>TRBJ2-5|TRBV20-1|11|.|.
TGCAGTGGCAGTAGCCAAGAGACCCAGTACTTC
CSGSSQETQYF
>TRBJ2-3|TRBV7-9|14|.|.
TGTGCCAGCAGCCCACGGAGGGGGGCAGATACGCAGTATTTT
CASSPRRGADTQYF
>TRBJ2-7|TRBV7-3|14|TRBD1|.
TGTGCCAGCAGCGAGGGACAGGGAAACGGCGAGCAGTACTTC
CASSEGQGNGEQYF
>TRBJ2-1|TRBV7-2|16|.|.
TGTGCCAGCAGCCATCCCGACGGTAGCTCCTACAATGAGCAGTTCTTC
CASSHPDGSSYNEQFF
>TRBJ1-2|TRBV9|13|.|.
TGTGCCAGCAGCCCTAGTTACACCGATGGCTACACCTTC
CASSPSYTDGYTF
>TRBJ2-7|TRBV7-2|14|TRBD2|.
TGTGCCAGCAGCTTTCCGCGGGAGACCTACGAGCAGTACTTC
CASSFPRETYEQYF
>TRBJ1-2|TRBV5-4|15|.|.
TGTGCCAGCAGCTCACGGGCGTCGGGGATCTATGGCTACACCTTC
CASSSRASGIYGYTF
>TRBJ1-2|TRBV11-2|12|.|.
TGTGCCAGCAGCGCGAGGGACGGTGGCTACACCTTC
CASSARDGGYTF
>TRBJ1-2|TRBV29-1|14|.|once
TGCAGCGTTGAAGGGGCGGCCGGCGTCTATGGCTACACCTTC
CSVEGAAGVYGYTF
>TRBJ1-1|TRBV7-6|15|TRBD1|.
TGTGCCAGCAGCTTAGTGGGACAGGGAAACACTGAAGCTTTCTTT
CASSLVGQGNTEAFF
>TRBJ1-4|TRBV7-9|14|.|.
TGTGCCAGCAGCCTGGGCCTAAGGGGTGAAAAACTGTTTTTT
CASSLGLRGEKLFF
>TRBJ2-1|TRBV9|14|.|.
TGTGCCAGCAGCGTATCCCCCGACTACAATGAGCAGTTCTTC
CASSVSPDYNEQFF
>TRBJ2-7|TRBV19|17|.|.
TGTGCCAGTAGTATAGTGGCACAAGGACCCCTAGCCTACGAGCAGTACTTC
CASSIVAQGPLAYEQYF
>TRBJ1-2|TRBV29-1|16|TRBD1|.
TGCAGCGTTGAAGTTGCGCCGGGACAGAACATCTATGGCTACACCTTC
CSVEVAPGQNIYGYTF
>TRBJ2-7|TRBV27|16|TRBD1|.
TGTGCCAGCAGTAAGAAACAGGGGATTCTGATCTACGAGCAGTACTTC
CASSKKQGILIYEQYF
>TRBJ1-4|TRBV7-9|12|.|.
TGTGCCAGCAGCCCCTGGGGGGAAAAACTGTTTTTT
CASSPWGEKLFF
>TRBJ2-1|TRBV29-1|11|.|.
TGCAGCGTTGGGCAGGCCCCCGAGCAGTTCTTC
CSVGQAPEQFF
>TRBJ1-2|TRBV14|13|.|.
TGTGCCAGCAGCCCGCGGACGGCGGATGGCTACACCTTC
CASSPRTADGYTF
>TRBJ1-5|TRBV2|16|TRBD1|once
TGTGCCAGCAGTGCTCAGGGACAGAGGAGCAATCAGCCCCAGCATTTT
CASSAQGQRSNQPQHF
>TRBJ1-1|TRBV28|15|TRBD1|.
TGTGCCAGCAGTCTACCGGGACAGACGAACACTGAAGCTTTCTTT
CASSLPGQTNTEAFF
>TRBJ1-3|TRBV7-2|15|.|.
TGTGCCAGCAGCTTATCGGGTCAGGGCGGAAACACCATATATTTT
CASSLSGQGGNTIYF
>TRBJ2-7|TRBV2|13|.|.
TGTGCCAGAGCACAGGGTGAAGGGTACGAGCAGTACTTC
CARAQGEGYEQYF
>TRBJ1-1|TRBV27|14|TRBD1|.
TGTGCCAGTATACTACACAGGGGGGGCACTGAAGCTTTCTTT
CASILHRGGTEAFF
>TRBJ2-5|TRBV4-3|16|.|.
TGCGCCAGCAGCCAAAGGGGCGACGTATTGGGGGGGACCCAGTACTTC
CASSQRGDVLGGTQYF
>TRBJ1-3|TRBV10-3|14|.|.
TGTGCCATCAGTGGGGCCGGGAGTGGAAACACCATATATTTT
CAISGAGSGNTIYF
>TRBJ2-7|TRBV7-9|13|.|.
TGTGCCACGGGTCGGGGATTGGGGTACGAGCAGTACTTC
CATGRGLGYEQYF
>TRBJ1-1|TRBV5-1|16|.|.
TGCGCCAGCAGCTTGGCCTTGACAGTCGGGGACACTGAAGCTTTCTTT
CASSLALTVGDTEAFF
>TRBJ2-7|TRBV9|13|.|.
TGTGCCAGCAGCGTAACCCCTACCGGCGAGCAGTACTTC
CASSVTPTGEQYF
>TRBJ2-3|TRBV25-1|17|.|.
TGTGCCAGCAGTGACCCCGGGGGTAGCGGTTTCACAGATACGCAGTATTTT
CASSDPGGSGFTDTQYF